This T cell receptor (beta chain) was profiled in a study of T cells in women clearing cervical HPV infection. Study-wide background: Case blood was drawn a median around 140 days after lesion detection. Study-wide results and limits: Controls had more TRBV6-7 (0.16%) than cases (about 0.11%).

The CDR3 runs 14 residues. Looked up from germline, CDR1 is DFQATT and CDR2 is SNEGSKA (reference sequence). Trimming pared 3 bases from V and 4 bases from J, leaving 15 bases between. TCRdb keeps only in-frame clones here, not all; method: immunoSEQ multiplex PCR. The sample has about 35,000 clones. Details on this clone: Its matching antigen is unknown. The sequence runs out 3 residues before the end of the CDR3; the remainder is reconstructed from the germline J gene.

Sequenced material: blood buffy coat. This chain connects TRBV20-1 to TRBJ1-1; TRBD1 is a possible D gene (6 bases). This TCR was recovered from a woman between 18 and 75 years old with a cervical HPV16 infection that either progressed to CIN3+ or cleared (not recorded which). CDR3 DNA, as far as it was read: TGCAGTGCTAGCGCGGGGGGCGGAAGCACTGAA. Translating gives CSASAGGGSTE. The CDR3, in full, reads CSASAGGGSTEAFF.